This T cell receptor beta chain was observed in a study of CD8 T cells in Susac syndrome. The V gene lost 5 bases and the J gene lost 3 bases, with 11 bases spanning the gap. Germline V gene sequence: CDR1 MNHEY, CDR2 SMNVEV (reference sequence). The CDR3 has 14 residues. Random hexamers primed reverse transcription of 0.5 to 1 ug RNA. In TCRdb, the immunoSEQ multiplex PCR reads were re-called with MiXCR into one record per CDR3 protein. The data contain 120,000 to 150,000 distinct CDR3 sequences, about 93% of them singletons. V gene TRBV27 combines with J gene TRBJ2-1; TRBD2 might be the D (6 bases). Sequencing was done on a sample of CD8+ T cells from PBMCs. The receptor comes from a human donor in good health. The CDR3 reads CASSKGLLYNEQFF. The CDR3 bases are TGTGCCAGCAGTAAGGGACTTCTCTACAATGAGCAGTTCTTC.